Each of the 22 T cell receptor beta chains below was sequenced from the same sample in a study of T cell responses to AZD1222 COVID-19 vaccine. Profiled with immunoSEQ multiplex PCR; TCRdb holds only in-frame clones, not every one. Of tens of thousands of clones detected, around 90% appear once; the ten largest clones hold 8.4%. The sequencing here drew on peripheral blood, taken on day 0 of AZD1222 vaccination. The receptors originated from an adult in good health.

This clone was observed a handful of times. The chain employs TRBV7-9 and TRBJ1-2; D is possibly TRBD1 (5 bases). In germline, CDR1 is SEHNR, CDR2 FQNEAQ (reference sequence). Trimming took 7 bases from V and 4 from J, leaving 22 bases between them. This CDR3 has 16 residues. CDR3 sequence: CASTNQAVLGPYGYTF. CDR3 nucleotides: TGTGCCAGCACCAACCAGGCGGTTTTGGGGCCCTATGGCTACACCTTC.

The chain combines TRBV6-5 with TRBJ1-2; maybe TRBD1 (6 bases). Looked up from germline, CDR1 is MNHEY and CDR2 is SVGAGI. Between the trimmed V and J ends, which lost 2 bases and 0 bases, there was a span of 7 bases. The CDR3 length is 14 residues. The CDR3 DNA follows: TGTGCCAGCAGTTACAGGGGGACTAACTATGGCTACACCTTC. The encoded protein is CASSYRGTNYGYTF.

This clone appeared a few times. This CDR3 reads CASGRGSQEQYF. Here the CDR3 DNA reads TGTGCCAGCGGCCGGGGGAGTCAGGAGCAGTACTTC. The genes are TRBV5-6 and TRBJ2-7; D may be TRBD2 (6 bases). Deletions cut 7 bases from V and 7 bases from J, with 15 bases between. This CDR3 is built from 12 residues. Germline assignment: CDR1 SGHDT and CDR2 YYEEEE.

This chain uses TRBV9 with TRBJ1-1, with D tentatively TRBD1 (6 bases). The CDR3 length is 14 residues. Trimming removed 4 bases at V and 1 base at J, with 11 bases between. Germline lookup yields CDR1 SGDLS and CDR2 YYNGEE. CDR3 loop: CASSPWTANTEAFF. In DNA, the CDR3 is TGTGCCAGCAGCCCCTGGACAGCGAACACTGAAGCTTTCTTT.

The chain joins TRBV29-1 to TRBJ2-5; perhaps TRBD1 as D (6 bases). The germline CDR1 and CDR2 sequences are SQVTM and ANQGSEA. CDR3 length equals 13 residues. V was trimmed by 7 bases and J by 1 base, leaving 13 bases between them. CDR3 protein: CSARDNGQETQYF. CDR3 sequence (DNA): TGCAGCGCCCGGGACAACGGCCAAGAGACCCAGTACTTC.

This clone came up once. The V and J genes are TRBV20-1 and TRBJ1-4, with 9 bases fitting TRBD1. The length of the CDR3 is 14 residues. CDR1 and CDR2 from the germline V gene are DFQATT and SNEGSKA (reference sequence). The V gene end was trimmed by 3 bases and the J gene end by 6 bases; junction bases not matched to a gene: 5. The CDR3 DNA reads TGCAGTGCTAGTTCCGGGACAGGGCATGAAAAACTGTTTTTT. The encoded protein is CSASSGTGHEKLFF.

V and J are TRBV7-2 and TRBJ2-5; 7 bases align to TRBD1. The J segment lost 2 bases and the V segment lost 5 bases, leaving 2 bases of the junction unmatched. There are 13 residues in the CDR3. Germline V lookup: CDR1 SGHTA, CDR2 FQGNSA. The DNA of the CDR3 is TGTGCCAGCAGCCCGGGACAGCAAGAGACCCAGTACTTC. Translation gives CASSPGQQETQYF.

The V gene is TRBV7-2, the J gene TRBJ2-1, with 10 bases lining up with TRBD2. The junction had 8 bases not matched to a gene; V was cut back by 5 bases and J by 1 base. The CDR3 length is 17 residues. The V gene's germline CDR1 is SGHTA and CDR2 FQGNSA. The DNA of the CDR3 is TGTGCCAGCAGCCCCCAAAGCGGGGGGGCATCCTACAATGAGCAGTTCTTC. Its protein is CASSPQSGGASYNEQFF. The full variable domain, rest sourced from reference TRBV7-2 and TRBJ2-1, is GAGVSQSPSNKVTEKGKDVELRCDPISGHTALYWYRQSLGQGLEFLIYFQGNSAPDKSGLPSDRFSAERTGGSVSTLTIQRTQQEDSAVYLCASSPQSGGASYNEQFFGPGTRLTVL.

The gene calls are TRBV6-2 or TRBV6-3 and TRBJ2-7; possible D gene TRBD2, 6 bases. Germline assignment: CDR1 MNHEY and CDR2 SVGEGT. This CDR3 contains 16 residues. Trimming left V 4 bases short and J 4 bases short, with 20 bases between. Written as DNA, the CDR3 is TGTGCCAGCAGTTCCCGTGGTGGGGTCGCGGGGTACGAGCAGTACTTC. Amino acids: CASSSRGGVAGYEQYF.

This rearrangement joins TRBV25-1 to TRBJ1-2, with a weak D call TRBD1 (6 bases). The V and J ends lost 3 bases and 2 bases respectively, with 13 bases between them. From germline, CDR1 is MGHDK and CDR2 SYGVNS. The CDR3 runs to 15 residues. CDR3: CASSDFERGNYGYTF. CDR3 DNA sequence: TGTGCCAGCAGTGACTTCGAGAGGGGGAACTATGGCTACACCTTC.

A few counts support this clone. The chain carries TRBV9 and TRBJ2-3, with D perhaps matching TRBD1 (5 bases). This CDR3 has 16 amino acids. Between the trimmed V and J ends, which lost 0 bases and 0 bases, there was a span of 11 bases. Germline loops: CDR1 SGDLS, CDR2 YYNGEE. CDR3 residues: CASSVEAGSSTDTQYF. In DNA, the CDR3 is TGTGCCAGCAGCGTAGAGGCAGGGTCTAGCACAGATACGCAGTATTTT.

The V gene is TRBV11-1, the J gene TRBJ2-3; D is unclear. Germline V lookup: CDR1 SGHAT, CDR2 FQDESV (reference sequence). Deletions cut 0 bases from V and 2 bases from J, with 9 bases between. The CDR3 has 15 residues. CDR3 region: CASSLALAATDTQYF. In nucleotides, the CDR3 is TGTGCCAGCAGCTTAGCGCTGGCGGCCACAGATACGCAGTATTTT.

The chain couples TRBV6-2 or TRBV6-3 to TRBJ1-6; no clear D gene. This CDR3 comprises 16 residues. The V and J ends lost 2 bases and 0 bases respectively, with 8 bases between them. CDR1 is MNHEY and CDR2 is SVGEGT in the germline V gene. CDR3 coding DNA: TGTGCCAGCAGTTACGGCGGGAGCTCCTATAATTCACCCCTCCACTTT. This codes for CASSYGGSSYNSPLHF.

This chain connects TRBV6-6 to TRBJ2-7; D remains ambiguous. This CDR3 has 16 residues. CDR1 and CDR2 (germline): MNHNY, SVGAGI (reference sequence). Trimming took off 4 bases at V and 0 bases at J, with 16 bases between the two ends. In nucleotides, the CDR3 is TGTGCCAGCAGTTTACCCTCCCGTGCCATCTCCTACGAGCAGTACTTC. As protein: CASSLPSRAISYEQYF.

The V and J genes are TRBV6-5 and TRBJ2-7; TRBD1 agrees at 10 bases. V was clipped by 9 bases and J by 5 bases; unmatched bases: 7. Per germline, CDR1 MNHEY and CDR2 SVGAGI. The CDR3 length is 13 residues. The CDR3 region is CASAGTGVDEQYF. CDR3 bases: TGTGCCAGTGCCGGGACAGGGGTGGACGAGCAGTACTTC.

The J gene is TRBJ2-4, the V gene TRBV11-3; 7 bases align to TRBD1. The V gene's germline CDR1 is SGHNT and CDR2 YENEEA. V lost 1 base, J lost 0 bases, and 6 bases stayed unmatched. The CDR3 extends over 17 amino acids. The CDR3 coding sequence is TGTGCCAGCAGCTTAGGGGGCGACAGGGAAGCCAAAAACATTCAGTACTTC. Its translation: CASSLGGDREAKNIQYF. Variable domain in full (rest from reference TRBV11-3 and TRBJ2-4): EAGVVQSPRYKIIEKKQPVAFWCNPISGHNTLYWYLQNLGQGPELLIRYENEEAVDDSQLPKDRFSAERLKGVDSTLKIQPAELGDSAVYLCASSLGGDREAKNIQYFGAGTRLSVL.

CDR3: CASSPQLINTEAFF. The DNA for the CDR3 is TGTGCCAGCAGCCCCCAGTTGATAAACACTGAAGCTTTCTTT. The rearrangement uses TRBV3-1 (or the pseudogene TRBV3-2) and TRBJ1-1; no clear D. Germline values: CDR1 LGHDT, CDR2 YNNKEL (reference sequence). The germline V and J ends were trimmed by 4 bases and 2 bases, with 11 bases remaining between them. The CDR3 runs to 14 residues.

The chain is built from TRBV7-2 and TRBJ2-5; D perhaps matches TRBD1 (5 bases). CDR1 and CDR2 from the germline V gene are SGHTA and FQGNSA. The ends were cut back, 3 bases at V and 0 bases at J, with 8 bases in the middle. CDR3 length: 14 residues. The DNA of the CDR3 is TGTGCCAGCAGCTTTCAGGGTAACCAAGAGACCCAGTACTTC. Translating it yields CASSFQGNQETQYF.

This clone was seen a single time. The rearrangement uses TRBV28 and TRBJ2-1, with TRBD1 matching 7 bases. This CDR3 spans 21 amino acids. The germline CDR1 and CDR2 sequences are MDHEN and SYDVKM. The ends lost 6 bases at V and 0 bases at J; junction bases unmatched: 23. CDR3 residues: CASRHKIFSDRALSSYNEQFF. CDR3 nucleotides: TGTGCCAGCAGACACAAAATCTTTTCCGACAGGGCCCTTAGCTCCTACAATGAGCAGTTCTTC. Complete variable domain (other parts from reference TRBV28 and TRBJ2-1): DVKVTQSSRYLVKRTGEKVFLECVQDMDHENMFWYRQDPGLGLRLIYFSYDVKMKEKGDIPEGYSVSREKKERFSLILESASTNQTSMYLCASRHKIFSDRALSSYNEQFFGPGTRLTVL.

The rearrangement links TRBV19 to TRBJ2-2; the match to TRBD2 covers 10 bases. Per the germline V gene, CDR1 is LNHDA and CDR2 is SQIVND (reference sequence). This CDR3 region has 16 residues. Losses at the gene ends were 3 bases for V and 2 bases for J; bases not matched to a gene: 3. CDR3 nucleotides: TGTGCCAGTAGTATGCAGCGGGGGGGAAACACCGGGGAGCTGTTTTTT. Encoded protein: CASSMQRGGNTGELFF.

This clone was observed once. This chain uses TRBV7-9 with TRBJ2-2; no clear D gene. Germline CDR1 and CDR2: SEHNR and FQNEAQ (reference sequence). The CDR3 covers 19 residues. With 5 bases removed from V and 0 bases from J, the gap between germline ends came to 22 bases. CDR3 bases: TGTGCCAGCAGCCCTTACTTCGACCATACTCGAACGAACACCGGGGAGCTGTTTTTT. Its protein product is CASSPYFDHTRTNTGELFF.

The chain recombines TRBV4-3 with TRBJ2-3, with 11 bases identical to TRBD2. V lost 2 bases and J lost 4; bases outside the gene matches: 5. CDR1 LGHNA and CDR2 YSLEER come from the germline V gene. CDR3 length: 16 residues. The CDR3: CASSQLAGGGPDTQYF. The DNA for the CDR3 is TGCGCCAGCAGCCAACTAGCGGGGGGAGGTCCAGATACGCAGTATTTT.